This is a list of T cell receptor beta chains from one sample in a study of blood T cells in healthy people across ages. Each CDR3 protein is one row after TCRdb ran MiXCR on the 5' RACE reads. The table has 1.5 million to 2 million distinct CDR3 sequences, approximately 32% seen once. The specimen was blood. The receptor source for this set is a young woman in good health. Both conserved end residues are part of each CDR3. The D gene is left open where the match is weak. The size of a clone is reported for some rows only, either as once, few or many, or as a class for expanded clones.

size,V,D,J,CDR3,DNA
few,TRBV20-1,TRBD2,TRBJ2-3,CSASGGAEDTQYF,TGCAGTGCTAGCGGGGGGGCCGAAGATACGCAGTATTTT
NA,TRBV7-9,NA,TRBJ1-6,CASSFDPGYNSPLHF,TGTGCCAGCAGCTTTGATCCAGGGTATAATTCACCCCTCCACTTT
once,TRBV6-1,TRBD2,TRBJ2-1,CASRRGVSNERFF,TGTGCCAGCAGGCGGGGGGTCTCCAATGAGCGGTTCTTC
NA,TRBV20-1,NA,TRBJ2-3,CSVGGLDTQYF,TGCAGTGTGGGGGGTCTGGATACGCAGTATTTT
NA,TRBV6-5,NA,TRBJ2-3,CASSYQTTSTPDTQYF,TGTGCCAGCAGTTACCAAACTACATCGACACCAGATACGCAGTATTTT
NA,TRBV4-1,TRBD2,TRBJ2-1,CASSQILLAGGGDNEQFF,TGCGCCAGCAGCCAGATTCTACTAGCGGGGGGCGGCGACAATGAGCAGTTCTTC
NA,TRBV29-1,NA,TRBJ1-4,CSVVTGIATNEKLFF,TGCAGCGTTGTTACCGGAATTGCAACTAATGAAAAACTGTTTTTT
many,TRBV4-2,TRBD2,TRBJ2-5,CASSQGTKQETQYF,TGTGCCAGCAGCCAGGGGACTAAACAAGAGACCCAGTACTTC
NA,TRBV4-2,TRBD1,TRBJ2-7,CASSRATGNYEQYF,TGTGCCAGCAGTCGTGCGACAGGGAACTACGAGCAGTACTTC
NA,TRBV21-1,NA,TRBJ2-7,CASSTLGLYQGDEQYF,TGTGCCAGCAGCACTCTCGGGCTATACCAAGGAGACGAGCAGTACTTC
few,TRBV29-1,NA,TRBJ1-5,CSVVGPGCFFGNQPQHF,TGCAGCGTTGTCGGGCCAGGGTGTTTTTTCGGCAATCAGCCCCAGCATTTT
NA,TRBV20-1,NA,TRBJ1-5,CSASDAWPQHF,TGCAGTGCTAGCGACGCGTGGCCCCAGCATTTT
NA,TRBV27,TRBD1,TRBJ2-1,CASGQTGGNEQFF,TGTGCCAGCGGACAAACAGGGGGGAATGAGCAGTTCTTC
NA,TRBV9,NA,TRBJ2-5,CASSVGGGLTETQYF,TGTGCCAGCAGCGTAGGAGGAGGGTTGACGGAGACCCAGTACTTC
NA,TRBV9,TRBD1,TRBJ2-7,CASSVSQGATYEQYF,TGTGCCAGCAGCGTAAGTCAGGGGGCGACCTACGAGCAGTACTTC
NA,TRBV27,NA,TRBJ2-3,CASSLWGEADTQYF,TGTGCCAGCAGTTTGTGGGGGGAGGCAGATACGCAGTATTTT